Each of the 26 T cell receptor beta chains below was sequenced from the same sample in a study of a mutant IDH1 vaccine in newly diagnosed glioma. Time point denoted: week 23, last vaccination. In the vaccine, a single dose held 300 ug of the mutant IDH1 20-mer peptide, along with topical imiquimod. Assay used: immunoSEQ multiplex PCR; TCRdb lists only in-frame clones, some missing. Of about 20,000 clones detected, roughly 86% appear once; the ten largest clones hold less than 15%. No cognate antigen is known for these TCRs. The sequencing here drew on PBMCs, taken from a glioma patient whose treatment included an IDH1 peptide vaccine. All receptors come from a young man with glioma.

Note on this clone: Germline and junction disagree at one end, which may indicate a read error. This chain connects TRBV5-4 to TRBJ1-1; tentatively, D is TRBD1 (6 bases). CDR1 SGHNT and CDR2 YYREEE come from the germline V gene (reference sequence). The CDR3 contains 14 residues. CDR3: CASSLDRENTKAFF. CDR3 sequence (DNA): TGTGCCAGCAGCTTGGACAGGGAGAACACTAAAGCTTTCTTT.

The chain employs TRBV6-4 and TRBJ2-3; 7 nucleotides align to TRBD2. The CDR3 sequence is 15 residues long. Germline-derived CDR1 and CDR2 are MRHNA and SNTAGT. V was pared by 3 bases and J by 0 bases, with 3 bases of the junction left unmatched. The CDR3 DNA reads TGTGCCAGCAGTGAGGTTAGCGGGAGCACAGATACGCAGTATTTT. The encoded protein is CASSEVSGSTDTQYF.

The chain recombines TRBV5-1 with TRBJ1-3, with 7 bases aligning to TRBD1. The germline V gene has CDR1 SGHRS and CDR2 YFSETQ. The CDR3 has 16 residues. With 2 bases clipped from V and 0 bases from J, the junction kept 5 bases outside the gene matches. CDR3: CASSFTGDISGNTIYF. The CDR3 DNA sequence: TGCGCCAGCAGCTTTACAGGGGACATCTCTGGAAACACCATATATTTT.

This chain links TRBV27 with TRBJ2-7; possibly TRBD1 or TRBD2 for D (5 bases each). Deletions cut 2 bases from V and 6 bases from J, with 14 bases between. Germline CDR1 is MNHEY and CDR2 is SMNVEV (reference sequence). CDR3 size: 14 residues. The CDR3 sequence: CASSLTRAGTEQYF. CDR3 nucleotide sequence: TGTGCCAGCAGTTTAACCCGTGCAGGGACCGAGCAGTACTTC.

This clone was observed a handful of times. The chain links TRBV15 to TRBJ1-1; D is uncertain. CDR3 length: 12 residues. Looked up from germline, CDR1 is LNHNV and CDR2 is YYDKDF (reference sequence). Deletions cut 1 base from V and 6 bases from J, with 6 bases between. The CDR3: CATSRGAAEAFF. CDR3 nucleotide sequence: TGTGCCACCAGCAGAGGAGCTGCTGAAGCTTTCTTT.

The chain has TRBV19 and TRBJ2-5, with 7 bases fitting TRBD2. CDR1 and CDR2 (germline): LNHDA, SQIVND (reference sequence). J gave up 2 bases and V 1 base, and 1 base lay outside the gene matches. The CDR3 extends over 14 amino acids. CDR3 region: CASSIAGGQETQYF. CDR3 nucleotides: TGTGCCAGTAGTATAGCGGGGGGTCAAGAGACCCAGTACTTC.

In DNA, the CDR3 is TGTGCCAGCAGTGAGCGGGTTAACACCGGGGAGCTGTTTTTT. Protein sequence: CASSERVNTGELFF. The rearrangement joins TRBV6-4 to TRBJ2-2; D is possibly TRBD2 (5 bases). The CDR3 totals 14 residues. Per the germline V gene, CDR1 is MRHNA and CDR2 is SNTAGT. V gave up 3 bases and J gave up 2 bases, with 7 bases separating them.

This clone was seen a handful of times. This chain uses TRBV29-1 with TRBJ1-5, with TRBD1 identical over 7 bases. The CDR3 has 13 amino acids. Germline assignment: CDR1 SQVTM and CDR2 ANQGSEA. With 6 bases clipped from V and 7 bases from J, the junction kept 9 bases outside the gene matches. In nucleotides, the CDR3 is TGCAGCGTCGCAGGACAGGCGAGACAGCCCCAGCATTTT. Protein: CSVAGQARQPQHF.

The gene calls are TRBV18 and TRBJ2-7, with 8 bases identical to TRBD2. The V and J ends lost 3 bases and 4 bases, in that order; junction bases with no gene match: 5. The CDR3 is 14 residues long. Germline V gene sequence: CDR1 KGHSH, CDR2 LQKENI. CDR3 region: CASSPGTSDYEQYF. The CDR3 DNA reads as TGTGCCAGCTCACCCGGGACTAGTGATTACGAGCAGTACTTC.

Only a few counts were recorded for this clone. V and J are TRBV6-4 and TRBJ1-1; tentatively, D is TRBD1 (5 bases). CDR3 length: 15 amino acids. V was cut by 5 bases and J by 3 bases, with 16 bases left in between. Germline loops: CDR1 MRHNA, CDR2 SNTAGT. The CDR3 spells CASSSTGAQDTEAFF. DNA for the CDR3: TGTGCCAGCAGTTCGACCGGGGCCCAGGACACTGAAGCTTTCTTT.

This clone was detected only a few times. The chain links TRBV18 to TRBJ1-1; 7 nucleotides align to TRBD1. The CDR3 has 13 residues. With 3 bases clipped from V and 7 bases from J, the junction kept 5 bases outside the gene matches. From germline, CDR1 is KGHSH and CDR2 LQKENI. CDR3 DNA sequence: TGTGCCAGCTCACCCGACAGGGAGAGTGAAGCTTTCTTT. Translated, it gives CASSPDRESEAFF.

DNA for the CDR3: TGTGCCAGTAGTATTCGGACCGGGGCCAGAGGGTACGAGCAGTACTTC. Protein product: CASSIRTGARGYEQYF. The genes are TRBV19 and TRBJ2-7; D possibly uses TRBD1 or TRBD2 (5 bases each). Trimming shortened V by 3 bases and J by 4 bases, and 19 bases separated the two germline ends. This CDR3 has 16 amino acids. Germline assignment: CDR1 LNHDA and CDR2 SQIVND (reference sequence).

The rearrangement uses TRBV2 and TRBJ2-7; D is possibly TRBD2 (6 bases). Germline V gene lookup returns CDR1 SNHLY and CDR2 FYNNEI. This CDR3 comprises 12 residues. Trimming pared 4 bases from V and 11 bases from J, leaving 15 bases between. In DNA, the CDR3 is TGTGCCAGCAGTGTGGAGGGTGCCTGGGAGTACTTC. Amino acids: CASSVEGAWEYF.

This clone is medium-sized (0.01 to 0.1%) in the sample. This chain uses TRBV19 with TRBJ2-7; weak D call: TRBD1 (5 bases). V was trimmed by 3 bases and J by 7 bases, leaving 13 bases between them. Germline V gene sequence: CDR1 LNHDA, CDR2 SQIVND (reference sequence). The CDR3 totals 13 residues. The CDR3: CASSIEGEREQYF. The CDR3, as DNA: TGTGCCAGTAGTATCGAAGGGGAAAGGGAGCAGTACTTC. The full variable domain, rest sourced from reference TRBV19 and TRBJ2-7, is DGGITQSPKYLFRKEGQNVTLSCEQNLNHDAMYWYRQDPGQGLRLIYYSQIVNDFQKGDIAEGYSVSREKKESFPLTVTSAQKNPTAFYLCASSIEGEREQYFGPGTRLTVT.

This chain links TRBV5-4 with TRBJ2-7, with D unresolved. With 2 bases removed from V and 0 bases from J, the gap between germline ends came to 12 bases. Germline CDR1 SGHNT, CDR2 YYREEE (reference sequence). The CDR3 is 15 residues long. The CDR3 reads CASSLPLADSYEQYF. As DNA, the CDR3 is TGTGCCAGCAGCTTACCTTTAGCCGACTCCTACGAGCAGTACTTC.

The chain is built from TRBV5-1 and TRBJ2-5, with 10 bases aligning to TRBD1. This CDR3 is built from 15 residues. V lost 1 base and J lost 5; bases outside the gene matches: 5. Germline values: CDR1 SGHRS, CDR2 YFSETQ. DNA for the CDR3: TGCGCCAGCAGCTTGATGACAGGGGGCGGGGAGACCCAGTACTTC. Residues: CASSLMTGGGETQYF.

The table lists this clone with a few counts. This chain links TRBV2 with TRBJ1-5; the D is unclear. The V end was cut by 1 base, the J end by 5 bases, with 9 bases between. Per the germline V gene, CDR1 is SNHLY and CDR2 is FYNNEI. This CDR3 region has 14 residues. The DNA of the CDR3 is TGTGCCAGCAGTGAAGAGGGATCATATCAGCCCCAGCATTTT. It yields the protein CASSEEGSYQPQHF.

This clone was detected once. V and J are TRBV9 and TRBJ2-3; D is unresolved. The length of the CDR3 is 14 residues. Trimming pared 2 bases from V and 2 bases from J, leaving 9 bases between. In germline, CDR1 is SGDLS, CDR2 YYNGEE. This chain's CDR3 is CASSVAGYTDTQYF. CDR3 nucleotide sequence: TGTGCCAGCAGCGTGGCTGGATACACAGATACGCAGTATTTT.

V and J are TRBV6-4 and TRBJ2-7, with a weak D call TRBD1 (6 bases). CDR1 is MRHNA, CDR2 SNTAGT, per germline. The CDR3 is 12 amino acids. Trimming removed 7 bases from V and 6 bases from J, with 13 bases in between. The CDR3 DNA follows: TGTGCCAGCAACCTAGACAGGACCGAGCAGTACTTC. This sequence encodes CASNLDRTEQYF.

The J gene is TRBJ2-7, the V gene TRBV6-1; tentative D call: TRBD2 (6 bases). This CDR3 is built from 15 residues. Deletions cut 0 bases from V and 3 bases from J, with 12 bases between. Per germline, CDR1 MNHNS and CDR2 SASEGT. The CDR3 loop is CASSEASGWVYEQYF. The DNA of the CDR3 is TGTGCCAGCAGTGAAGCGAGCGGGTGGGTCTACGAGCAGTACTTC.

V is TRBV7-2 and J is TRBJ1-2, with D maybe TRBD1 (5 bases). The CDR3 is made up of 16 amino acids. V was clipped by 0 bases and J by 4 bases, with 15 bases between them. Looked up from germline, CDR1 is SGHTA and CDR2 is FQGNSA. In DNA form, the CDR3 reads TGTGCCAGCAGCTTAGCGCACAGCAGGGAAAGCTATGGCTACACCTTC. Encoded protein: CASSLAHSRESYGYTF.

CDR3 region: CASGLSGAQHF. Written as DNA, the CDR3 is TGTGCTAGTGGTTTGTCAGGGGCCCAGCATTTT. The genes are TRBV12-5 and TRBJ1-5; D possibly corresponds to TRBD1 (6 bases). The CDR3 extends over 11 amino acids. The ends were cut back, 2 bases at V and 11 bases at J, with 7 bases in the middle. CDR1 LGHNT and CDR2 FRNRAP come from the germline V gene. The full variable domain, its missing parts supplied by reference TRBV12-5 and TRBJ1-5, is DARVTQTPRHKVTEMGQEVTMRCQPILGHNTVFWYRQTMMQGLELLAYFRNRAPLDDSGMPKDRFSAEMPDATLATLKIQPSEPRDSAVYFCASGLSGAQHFGDGTRLSIL.

The chain is built from TRBV10-2 and TRBJ1-1; D remains unclear. V lost 6 bases and J 4 bases, leaving 15 bases between the germline ends. CDR3 length equals 14 residues. Germline V gene data show CDR1 as WSHSY and CDR2 as SAAADI. In nucleotides, the CDR3 is TGCGCCAGCAGCAACCAACGAGGCGCCACTGAAGCTTTCTTT. This sequence encodes CASSNQRGATEAFF.

V is TRBV7-9 and J is TRBJ2-1; 9 nucleotides align to TRBD1. CDR3 length: 15 residues. V trimming: 7 bases; J trimming: 9 bases; junction bases outside the gene matches: 13. CDR1 SEHNR and CDR2 FQNEAQ come from the germline V gene (reference sequence). The CDR3 reads CASTTVGTGTIEQFF. For the CDR3, the DNA is TGTGCCAGCACTACGGTGGGGACAGGGACTATTGAGCAGTTCTTC.

This clone is a singleton in its sample. This sequence joins TRBV4-1 and TRBJ2-3, with a possible D match to TRBD2 (5 bases). The ends were cut back, 1 base at V and 4 bases at J, with 9 bases in the middle. The germline V gene encodes CDR1 MGHRA and CDR2 YSYEKL. This CDR3 is built from 14 residues. The DNA for the CDR3 is TGCGCCAGCAGCCAAGCAGTGAGGGCAGATACGCAGTATTTT. Translating gives CASSQAVRADTQYF.

This rearrangement joins TRBV11-2 to TRBJ1-2, with D maybe TRBD1 (5 bases). Between the trimmed V and J ends, which lost 3 bases and 2 bases, there was a span of 7 bases. CDR3 length: 13 amino acids. Looked up from germline, CDR1 is SGHAT and CDR2 is FQNNGV. For the CDR3, the DNA is TGTGCCAGCAGCTTCGACAGAAACTATGGCTACACCTTC. Its protein product is CASSFDRNYGYTF.